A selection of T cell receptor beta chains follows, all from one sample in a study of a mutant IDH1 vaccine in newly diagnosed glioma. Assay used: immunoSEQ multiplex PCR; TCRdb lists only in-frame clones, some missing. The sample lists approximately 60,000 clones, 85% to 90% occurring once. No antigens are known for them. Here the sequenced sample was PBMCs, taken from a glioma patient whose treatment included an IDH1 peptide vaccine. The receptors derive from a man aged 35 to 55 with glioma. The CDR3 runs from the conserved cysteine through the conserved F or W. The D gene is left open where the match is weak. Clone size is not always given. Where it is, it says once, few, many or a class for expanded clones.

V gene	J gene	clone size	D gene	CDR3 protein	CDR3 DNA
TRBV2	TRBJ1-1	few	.	CASSGVWRKAFF	TGTGCCAGCAGTGGAGTGTGGAGAAAAGCTTTCTTT
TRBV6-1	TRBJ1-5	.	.	CASSEQRGTVGQPQHF	TGTGCCAGCAGTGAACAACGAGGAACAGTGGGTCAGCCCCAGCATTTT
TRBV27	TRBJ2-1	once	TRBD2	CASRTRSGSGLNEQFF	TGTGCCAGCAGAACCCGGAGCGGGAGTGGGTTAAATGAGCAGTTCTTC
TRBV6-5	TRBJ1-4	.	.	CASSSPGEREKLFF	TGTGCCAGCAGTTCCCCCGGCGAGAGGGAAAAACTGTTTTTT
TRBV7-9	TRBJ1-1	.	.	CASSQTAPLGTEAFF	TGTGCCAGCAGCCAGACAGCTCCCCTGGGTACTGAAGCTTTCTTT
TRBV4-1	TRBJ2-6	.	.	CASSLGGGSGANVLTF	TGCGCCAGCAGCCTAGGAGGGGGCTCTGGGGCCAACGTCCTGACTTTC
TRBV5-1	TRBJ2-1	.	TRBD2	CASSHGTSGSPDEQFF	TGCGCCAGCAGCCACGGGACTAGCGGGAGTCCGGATGAGCAGTTCTTC
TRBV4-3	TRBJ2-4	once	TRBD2	CASSQVAGTAKNIQYF	TGCGCCAGCAGCCAAGTAGCGGGGACAGCCAAAAACATTCAGTACTTC
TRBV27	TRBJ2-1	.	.	CASSPRYNEQFF	TGTGCCAGCAGCCCTCGTTACAATGAGCAGTTCTTC
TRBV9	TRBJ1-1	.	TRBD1	CASSPRDRAMNTEAFF	TGTGCCAGCAGCCCACGGGACAGGGCAATGAACACTGAAGCTTTCTTT
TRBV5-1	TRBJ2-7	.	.	CASSPGTGAYEQYF	TGCGCCAGCAGCCCCGGGACGGGAGCCTACGAGCAGTACTTC
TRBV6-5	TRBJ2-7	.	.	CASGTPGVSYEQYF	TGTGCCAGCGGGACCCCAGGGGTCTCCTACGAGCAGTACTTC
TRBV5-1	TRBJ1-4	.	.	CASSRQRATNEKLFF	TGCGCCAGCAGCCGGCAGAGAGCAACTAATGAAAAACTGTTTTTT
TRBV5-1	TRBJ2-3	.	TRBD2	CASSRGLAGGPSTDTQYF	TGCGCCAGCAGCAGAGGACTAGCGGGAGGGCCCAGCACAGATACGCAGTATTTT
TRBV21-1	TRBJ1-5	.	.	CASSYQPQHF	TGTGCCAGCAGCTATCAGCCCCAGCATTTT
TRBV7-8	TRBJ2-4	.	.	CASSSRGILNEGAKNIQYF	TGTGCCAGCAGCTCAAGGGGGATTCTGAATGAGGGGGCCAAAAACATTCAGTACTTC
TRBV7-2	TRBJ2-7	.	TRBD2	CASSLAASGSVYEQYF	TGTGCCAGCAGCTTAGCGGCGAGCGGGAGTGTCTACGAGCAGTACTTC
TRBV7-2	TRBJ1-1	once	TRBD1	CASSLNQGAEATEAFF	TGTGCCAGCAGCTTGAATCAGGGGGCTGAGGCCACTGAAGCTTTCTTT
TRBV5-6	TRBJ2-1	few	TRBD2	CASSLGLGRNEQFF	TGTGCCAGCAGCCTTGGACTAGGTAGGAATGAGCAGTTCTTC
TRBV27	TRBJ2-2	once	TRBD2	CASSLSVRGSSGPGELFF	TGTGCCAGCAGTTTATCCGTACGCGGGAGTTCCGGGCCGGGGGAGCTGTTTTTT
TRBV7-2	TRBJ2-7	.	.	CASSYPAFEQYF	TGTGCCAGCAGCTACCCCGCATTCGAGCAGTACTTC
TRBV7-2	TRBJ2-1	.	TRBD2	CASSLVVSLAGGSEQFF	TGTGCCAGCAGCTTAGTTGTATCTCTAGCGGGAGGAAGTGAGCAGTTCTTC
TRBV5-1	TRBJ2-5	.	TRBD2	CASSPGLAGAQETQYF	TGCGCCAGCAGCCCGGGACTAGCGGGAGCCCAAGAGACCCAGTACTTC
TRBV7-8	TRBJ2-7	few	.	CASSISYEQYF	TGTGCCAGCAGCATAAGCTACGAGCAGTACTTC
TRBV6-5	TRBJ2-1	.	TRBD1	CASSPQGARRYEQFF	TGTGCCAGCAGTCCCCAGGGGGCTAGGAGGTATGAGCAGTTCTTC
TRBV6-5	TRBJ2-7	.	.	CASKRNGAYEQYF	TGTGCCAGCAAGCGCAACGGAGCCTACGAGCAGTACTTC
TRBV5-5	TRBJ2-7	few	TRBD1	CASRVGQGSYEQYF	TGTGCCAGCAGAGTTGGACAGGGTTCCTACGAGCAGTACTTC
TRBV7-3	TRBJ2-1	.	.	CASSLSGSLDEQFF	TGTGCCAGCAGCTTATCCGGGAGTTTGGATGAGCAGTTCTTC
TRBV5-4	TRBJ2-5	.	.	CASSLYPPETQYF	TGTGCCAGCAGCTTGTATCCTCCGGAGACCCAGTACTTC
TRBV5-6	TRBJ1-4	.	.	CASSLYGINEKLFF	TGTGCCAGCAGCTTGTACGGGATCAATGAAAAACTGTTTTTT
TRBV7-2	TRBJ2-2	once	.	CASSKAVTGELFF	TGTGCCAGCAGCAAAGCGGTTACCGGGGAGCTGTTTTTT
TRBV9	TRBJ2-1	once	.	CASSVRGIAYNEQFF	TGTGCCAGCAGCGTACGCGGGATTGCCTACAATGAGCAGTTCTTC
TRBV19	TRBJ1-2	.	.	CASSPGVNYGYTF	TGTGCCAGCAGCCCGGGGGTTAACTATGGCTACACCTTC
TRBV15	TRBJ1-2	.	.	CATSRDFYGYTF	TGTGCCACCAGCAGAGATTTCTATGGCTACACCTTC
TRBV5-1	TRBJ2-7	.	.	CASRLGLTSYEQYF	TGCGCCAGCAGGTTGGGATTAACCTCCTACGAGCAGTACTTC